The 32 T cell receptor beta chains listed next were all sequenced from one sample in a study of persistence of HIV-infected CD4 T cells. Their antigen targets remain unknown. The libraries were made with immunoSEQ version 4 in survey mode. The table came from immunoSEQ multiplex PCR; TCRdb's copy has only in-frame clones and leaves some out. The data hold roughly 34,000 clones, with more than 75% observed a single time. Lysates of CMV-infected fibroblasts at around 9.1 ug/mL stimulated these cells. CD40L-negative CD69-negative CD45RO-high memory CD4+ T cells were sorted as populations depleted of antigen-responding cells. The sample here was CD4+ T cells sorted from PBMCs after 18-hour stimulation, taken from a patient who received antiretroviral therapy. These receptors came from an adult woman with HIV who was CMV-seropositive.

The V and J genes are TRBV30 and TRBJ2-6; D gene uncertain. This CDR3 is built from 12 residues. V lost 1 base, J lost 2 bases, and 0 bases lay in between. Looked up from germline, CDR1 is GTSNPN and CDR2 is SVGIG (reference sequence). CDR3 loop: CAWSAGANVLTF. CDR3 DNA: TGTGCCTGGAGTGCTGGGGCCAACGTCCTGACTTTC. Variable domain in full (rest from reference TRBV30 and TRBJ2-6): SQTIHQWPATLVQPVGSPLSLECTVEGTSNPNLYWYRQAAGRGLQLLFYSVGIGQISSEVPQNLSASRPQDRQFILSSKKLLLSDSGFYLCAWSAGANVLTFGAGSRLTVL.

The CDR3 loop is CASSPDRGYGYTF. The CDR3 coding sequence is TGTGCCAGCTCACCCGACAGGGGGTATGGCTACACCTTC. V usage is TRBV18 and J usage is TRBJ1-2; 9 bases align to TRBD1. With V trimmed by 3 bases and J by 5 bases, 1 base remained unmatched. The CDR3 sequence is 13 residues long. The germline V gene encodes CDR1 KGHSH and CDR2 LQKENI.

The table lists this clone with a few counts. The gene calls are TRBV5-5 and TRBJ1-5; 9 positions agree with TRBD1. This CDR3 is 17 amino acids long. Germline V CDR1 and CDR2: SGHKS, YYEKEE (reference sequence). The trim removed 4 bases at V and 1 base at J, leaving 9 bases unmatched. The CDR3 spells CASSPSPGTGSNQPQHF. CDR3 sequence (DNA): TGTGCCAGCAGCCCCTCCCCCGGGACAGGGAGCAATCAGCCCCAGCATTTT.

The chain combines TRBV6-2 or TRBV6-3 with TRBJ1-1; D unclear. V was cut by 0 bases and J by 1 base, with 6 bases left in between. This CDR3 spans 14 amino acids. Germline assignment: CDR1 MNHEY and CDR2 SVGEGT. CDR3 sequence (DNA): TGTGCCAGCAGTTACTCGTTGGGGAACACTGAAGCTTTCTTT. Translated, it gives CASSYSLGNTEAFF.

This chain joins TRBV9 and TRBJ1-3; D remains ambiguous. Germline CDR1 is SGDLS and CDR2 is YYNGEE. The V and J ends lost 4 bases and 1 base respectively, with 18 bases between them. The CDR3 is 17 amino acids. The CDR3 DNA reads as TGTGCCAGCAGCCCGCAAGGTGGGGTTGGATCTGGAAACACCATATATTTT. This encodes CASSPQGGVGSGNTIYF.

V gene TRBV28 combines with J gene TRBJ2-1; D unclear. CDR3 length equals 14 residues. The V gene's germline CDR1 is MDHEN and CDR2 SYDVKM. Trimming took 8 bases from V and 7 from J, leaving 18 bases between them. CDR3 nucleotide sequence: TGTGCCAGCTCACGTACTGGGTTCGGGAATGAGCAGTTCTTC. Its translation: CASSRTGFGNEQFF.

This sequence joins TRBV5-4 and TRBJ1-2, with D maybe TRBD1 (6 bases). Germline V lookup: CDR1 SGHNT, CDR2 YYREEE (reference sequence). V lost 5 bases, J lost 1 base, and 12 bases lay in between. This CDR3 spans 14 amino acids. For the CDR3, the DNA is TGTGCCAGCAGTGGACAGAAACTTAACTATGGCTACACCTTC. This codes for CASSGQKLNYGYTF.

The chain joins TRBV5-4 to TRBJ2-7; weak D call: TRBD2 (5 bases). Trimming stripped 0 bases from V and 3 bases from J, with 16 bases between. The CDR3 is 16 residues long. Germline V gene sequence: CDR1 SGHNT, CDR2 YYREEE (reference sequence). CDR3 in DNA: TGTGCCAGCAGCTTGGTAGCTGGGAGACGGGACTACGAGCAGTACTTC. It translates to CASSLVAGRRDYEQYF.

The V and J genes are TRBV15 and TRBJ1-1, with D possibly TRBD1 on 6 matching bases. The V and J ends lost 3 bases and 5 bases respectively, with 16 bases between them. In germline, CDR1 is LNHNV, CDR2 YYDKDF (reference sequence). The CDR3 consists of 15 residues. CDR3 sequence: CATSSGGRGVTEAFF. The CDR3 DNA reads TGTGCCACCAGCAGTGGGGGCCGGGGGGTAACTGAAGCTTTCTTT. Together with reference TRBV15 and TRBJ1-1, the CDR3 gives the full variable domain: DAMVIQNPRYQVTQFGKPVTLSCSQTLNHNVMYWYQQKSSQAPKLLFHYYDKDFNNEADTPDNFQSRRPNTSFCFLDIRSPGLGDTAMYLCATSSGGRGVTEAFFGQGTRLTVV.

This clone was picked up a small number of times. The CDR3 sequence: CASSMDRVDTEAFF. The CDR3 DNA is TGTGCCAGTAGTATGGACAGGGTGGACACTGAAGCTTTCTTT. The chain is built from TRBV19 and TRBJ1-1, with 8 bases that match TRBD1. CDR1 is LNHDA and CDR2 is SQIVND in the germline V gene (reference sequence). The J segment lost 3 bases and the V segment lost 3 bases, leaving 3 bases of the junction unmatched. The CDR3 spans 14 residues.

This clone has just a few counts. The chain links TRBV6-5 to TRBJ1-2, with 7 bases aligning to TRBD1. The CDR3 runs 15 residues. Trimming cost V 2 bases and J 1 base; bases outside gene matches: 4. Per germline, CDR1 MNHEY and CDR2 SVGAGI. The CDR3 sequence: CASSYRGQHNYGYTF. The CDR3 DNA reads as TGTGCCAGCAGTTACAGGGGGCAACATAACTATGGCTACACCTTC.

V is TRBV4-3 and J is TRBJ2-2; D is undetermined. In germline, CDR1 is LGHNA, CDR2 YSLEER. The CDR3 sequence is 16 residues long. Trimming cost V 1 base and J 4 bases, with 13 bases left between them. CDR3 nucleotides: TGCGCCAGCAGCCAAGTCGCCGGGTTTAGCACCGGGGAGCTGTTTTTT. This gives the protein CASSQVAGFSTGELFF.

This CDR3 reads CASSSDSNQPQHF. CDR3 bases: TGCGCCAGCAGCTCGGATAGCAATCAGCCCCAGCATTTT. The rearrangement links TRBV5-1 to TRBJ1-5, with D unclear. V gave up 3 bases and J gave up 0 bases, with 4 bases separating them. Per germline, CDR1 SGHRS and CDR2 YFSETQ. This CDR3 has 13 residues.

The chain combines TRBV11-3 with TRBJ1-2; 8 bases are a match to TRBD1. Germline V gives CDR1 SGHNT, CDR2 YENEEA. This CDR3 has 15 residues. With 5 bases clipped from V and 2 bases from J, the junction kept 7 bases outside the gene matches. The DNA of the CDR3 is TGTGCCAGCAGCCCAGGACAGGGAGAAAACTATGGCTACACCTTC. Amino acids: CASSPGQGENYGYTF.

The V gene is TRBV29-1, the J gene TRBJ1-2; 10 positions match TRBD1. V lost 4 bases and J lost 5; bases outside the gene matches: 7. The CDR3 extends over 14 amino acids. Germline V gene data show CDR1 as SQVTM and CDR2 as ANQGSEA. The CDR3 spells CSVVRDRGRYGYTF. The DNA for the CDR3 is TGCAGCGTTGTAAGGGACAGGGGACGGTATGGCTACACCTTC.

This clone was found a few times. V is TRBV7-2 and J is TRBJ1-2; no firm D call. Germline CDR1 and CDR2: SGHTA and FQGNSA. This CDR3 has 14 amino acids. V was clipped by 1 base and J by 4 bases, with 10 bases between them. The CDR3 sequence: CASSLGVGIYGYTF. CDR3 DNA: TGTGCCAGCAGCTTAGGAGTTGGCATCTATGGCTACACCTTC. Together with reference TRBV7-2 and TRBJ1-2, the CDR3 gives the full variable domain: GAGVSQSPSNKVTEKGKDVELRCDPISGHTALYWYRQSLGQGLEFLIYFQGNSAPDKSGLPSDRFSAERTGGSVSTLTIQRTQQEDSAVYLCASSLGVGIYGYTFGSGTRLTVV.

The chain carries TRBV18 and TRBJ2-5, with D perhaps TRBD2 (6 bases). The CDR3 consists of 15 residues. The germline V gene encodes CDR1 KGHSH and CDR2 LQKENI. V was clipped by 0 bases and J by 5 bases, with 13 bases between them. CDR3 sequence (DNA): TGTGCCAGCTCACCACCGGAGGGGAGAGCGGAGACCCAGTACTTC. The encoded protein is CASSPPEGRAETQYF.

This clone was recorded a few times. The V call is TRBV3-1 (or the pseudogene TRBV3-2), the J call TRBJ1-1; D is unresolved. CDR3 size: 12 residues. Germline CDR1 reads LGHDT; CDR2 reads YNNKEL (reference sequence). With 6 bases removed from V and 6 bases from J, the gap between germline ends came to 11 bases. Written as DNA, the CDR3 is TGTGCCAGCAGATCAGTGAGCTCTGAAGCTTTCTTT. Translation gives CASRSVSSEAFF.

There are a few counts of this clone. The chain recombines TRBV6-4 with TRBJ2-5; D possibly matches TRBD1 or TRBD2 (5 bases each). The CDR3 is 13 amino acids. Between the trimmed V and J ends, which lost 7 bases and 4 bases, there was a span of 13 bases. CDR1 and CDR2 from the germline V gene are MRHNA and SNTAGT. In DNA form, the CDR3 reads TGTGCCAGCACGCTCCTTGGGGGAGAGACCCAGTACTTC. This sequence encodes CASTLLGGETQYF.

The genes are TRBV25-1 and TRBJ2-1, with no clear D. V was shortened by 5 bases and J by 5 bases, with 13 bases between the two germline ends. The CDR3 is made up of 14 amino acids. Germline V gene lookup returns CDR1 MGHDK and CDR2 SYGVNS. Written as DNA, the CDR3 is TGTGCCAGCAGTATGCCCCGGGCCGACAATGAGCAGTTCTTC. Protein: CASSMPRADNEQFF.

The chain joins TRBV29-1 to TRBJ1-1, with TRBD1 matching over 8 bases. The V gene's germline CDR1 is SQVTM and CDR2 ANQGSEA. The J segment lost 6 bases and the V segment lost 7 bases, leaving 22 bases of the junction unmatched. CDR3 length: 17 residues. CDR3 nucleotides: TGCAGCGCCTTGTGGGGGCGGGACAGGCGCTTTAGCGCTGAAGCTTTCTTT. Translation: CSALWGRDRRFSAEAFF. Supplemented by reference TRBV29-1 and TRBJ1-1, the full variable domain reads SAVISQKPSRDICQRGTSLTIQCQVDSQVTMMFWYRQQPGQSLTLIATANQGSEATYESGFVIDKFPISRPNLTFSTLTVSNMSPEDSSIYLCSALWGRDRRFSAEAFFGQGTRLTVV.

The rearrangement uses TRBV6-2 or TRBV6-3 and TRBJ2-7, with D possibly TRBD1 on 6 matching bases. CDR3 size: 15 residues. Looked up from germline, CDR1 is MNHEY and CDR2 is SVGEGT. The V and J ends lost 6 bases and 2 bases respectively, with 17 bases between them. The CDR3 sequence is CASSVLGQGTYEQYF. Written as DNA, the CDR3 is TGTGCCAGCAGCGTACTGGGGCAGGGGACCTACGAGCAGTACTTC.

The J gene is TRBJ2-1, the V gene TRBV9; D remains unclear. The germline gives CDR1 SGDLS, CDR2 YYNGEE. V dropped 2 bases and J dropped 6 bases, with 3 bases sitting between them. The CDR3 contains 11 residues. Here the CDR3 reads CASSVANEQFF. The CDR3 DNA follows: TGTGCCAGCAGCGTGGCCAATGAGCAGTTCTTC.

This clone has only one observation. This sequence joins TRBV20-1 and TRBJ1-6; D may be TRBD1 (5 bases). The CDR3 length is 11 residues. V gave up 2 bases and J gave up 14 bases, with 10 bases separating them. Looked up from germline, CDR1 is DFQATT and CDR2 is SNEGSKA (reference sequence). CDR3 loop: CSARSQESLHF. The CDR3 DNA reads TGCAGTGCTAGATCACAGGAGTCCCTCCACTTT.

V usage is TRBV3-1 (or the pseudogene TRBV3-2) and J usage is TRBJ1-5; D is perhaps TRBD1 (5 bases). The germline V gene has CDR1 LGHDT and CDR2 YNNKEL (reference sequence). This CDR3 has 15 amino acids. The V end was cut by 1 base, the J end by 7 bases, with 14 bases between. CDR3 nucleotides: TGTGCCAGCAGCCAAGCCCCGGGGGGGGAGCAGCCCCAGCATTTT. This translates into CASSQAPGGEQPQHF.

The chain combines TRBV12-5 with TRBJ2-3; 10 nucleotides line up with TRBD1. Trimming took 0 bases from V and 4 from J; bases not matched to a gene: 7. This CDR3 contains 17 residues. CDR1 and CDR2 from the germline V gene are LGHNT and FRNRAP. The CDR3 sequence: CASGLVLRTGGADTQYF. CDR3 coding DNA: TGTGCTAGTGGTTTGGTCCTTAGGACAGGGGGAGCAGATACGCAGTATTTT.

V and J are TRBV7-3 and TRBJ2-7; 7 nucleotides align to TRBD1. CDR3 length equals 16 residues. The J segment lost 2 bases and the V segment lost 5 bases, leaving 12 bases of the junction unmatched. CDR1 and CDR2 from the germline V gene are SGHTA and FQGTGA. The CDR3 DNA reads as TGTGCCAGCAGCCTCGCAGGGGGTCGGTCCCCCTACGAGCAGTACTTC. Translating gives CASSLAGGRSPYEQYF.

The V call is TRBV19, the J call TRBJ1-1; the match to TRBD1 covers 7 bases. Germline assignment: CDR1 LNHDA and CDR2 SQIVND (reference sequence). This CDR3 contains 14 residues. Trimming took 3 bases from V and 4 from J; bases not matched to a gene: 5. CDR3 protein: CASSISGGSTEAFF. The CDR3 DNA sequence: TGTGCCAGTAGTATCTCAGGGGGGAGCACTGAAGCTTTCTTT.

This clone came up once. The chain couples TRBV7-2 to TRBJ2-7; 8 bases agree with TRBD2. The CDR3 extends over 14 amino acids. V shed 0 bases, J shed 9 bases, and the junction held 7 bases outside the gene matches. In germline, CDR1 is SGHTA, CDR2 FQGNSA. CDR3 in DNA: TGTGCCAGCAGCTTAGCCGGGGCGGGGGGATCGCAGTACTTC. It yields the protein CASSLAGAGGSQYF.

This clone was seen a few times. This chain connects TRBV7-8 to TRBJ2-5, with unresolved D. The V gene's germline CDR1 is SGHVS and CDR2 FQNEAQ. The CDR3 is 15 amino acids. Trimming took off 4 bases at V and 0 bases at J, with 12 bases between the two ends. The CDR3 sequence: CASSSYFMYQETQYF. For the CDR3, the DNA is TGTGCCAGCAGCTCCTATTTTATGTACCAAGAGACCCAGTACTTC.

The CDR3 nucleotides are TGTGCCAGCTCACCACCTAGCGGCTACCAAGAGACCCAGTACTTC. Its translation: CASSPPSGYQETQYF. The chain employs TRBV18 and TRBJ2-5, with D possibly being TRBD2 (6 bases). V lost 0 bases to trimming and J lost 0 bases, with 8 bases between them. The CDR3 has 15 amino acids. In germline, CDR1 is KGHSH, CDR2 LQKENI.

The V call is TRBV5-1, the J call TRBJ2-7; 7 bases line up with TRBD1. The ends lost 4 bases at V and 2 bases at J; junction bases unmatched: 9. Looked up from germline, CDR1 is SGHRS and CDR2 is YFSETQ. CDR3 length: 15 amino acids. The CDR3 region has the DNA TGCGCCAGCAGCGAGATCCGGGACAGCACCTACGAGCAGTACTTC. This sequence encodes CASSEIRDSTYEQYF.